This T cell receptor (beta chain) was obtained from a study of blood T cell repertoires in COVID-19. Study background: Sites across the United States, Italy and Spain contributed samples from acute and convalescent COVID-19. Sources were T cells, B-cell-depleted T cells, or PBMCs; the material itself was cDNA or gDNA.

Original analysis: For nucleated cells, counts were estimated from reference gene primer amplification. Method: immunoSEQ multiplex PCR; TCRdb's copy keeps in-frame clones and lacks some. V and J calls and clone size are as listed in that table; D and trimming were resolved from the DNA. The profile covers roughly 200,000 clones, with about 95% appearing a single time and roughly 0.76% taken by the ten largest. Enrolled during active infection, Seattle patients were then followed longitudinally. This CDR3 spans 13 amino acids. The V end was cut by 6 bases, the J end by 4 bases, with 12 bases between. CDR1 is WNHNN, CDR2 SYGVQD, per germline (reference sequence).

Material for sequencing was peripheral blood. The TCR originated in a man aged 25-40 years with COVID-19, enrolled during active disease. The chain employs TRBV10-1 and TRBJ1-1; unclear D gene. The CDR3 sequence: CASSGFGITEAFF. For the CDR3, the DNA is TGCGCCAGCAGCGGATTCGGGATCACTGAAGCTTTCTTT.